This T cell receptor (beta chain) was captured by sequencing in a study of blood T cell repertoires in COVID-19. Background on the study: Italy, Spain and the United States were the sources of the convalescent and acute COVID-19 samples. PBMCs, B-cell-depleted T cells, or T cells provided the cDNA or gDNA that made up the material.

The V gene's germline CDR1 is KGHSH and CDR2 LQKENI. The CDR3 spans 16 residues. V shed 3 bases, J shed 7 bases, and the junction held 14 bases outside the gene matches. This table comes from immunoSEQ multiplex PCR, and its TCRdb copy is limited to in-frame clones, with some not included. The sample consists of more than 150,000 clones, just under 80% of them appearing once. The sample taken for sequencing was peripheral blood. The rearrangement uses TRBV18 and TRBJ1-2; 7 bases are shared with TRBD1. This clonotype was sampled from a woman of 80 years or more with acute or convalescent COVID-19. This CDR3 is CASSPRAQGQAAGYTF. CDR3 DNA sequence: TGTGCCAGCTCACCGAGGGCCCAAGGACAGGCTGCTGGCTACACCTTC.